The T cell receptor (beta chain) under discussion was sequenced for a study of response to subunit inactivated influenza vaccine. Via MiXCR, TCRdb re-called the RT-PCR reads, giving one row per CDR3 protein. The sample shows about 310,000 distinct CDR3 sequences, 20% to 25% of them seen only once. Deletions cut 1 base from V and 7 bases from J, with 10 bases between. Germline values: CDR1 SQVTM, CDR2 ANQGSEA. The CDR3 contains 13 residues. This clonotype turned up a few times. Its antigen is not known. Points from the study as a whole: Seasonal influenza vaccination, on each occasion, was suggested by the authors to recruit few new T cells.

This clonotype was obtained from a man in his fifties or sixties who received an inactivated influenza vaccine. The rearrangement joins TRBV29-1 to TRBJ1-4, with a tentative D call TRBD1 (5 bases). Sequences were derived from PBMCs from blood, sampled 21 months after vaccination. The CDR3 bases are TGCAGCGTTGAAGTCGGGGGGGTTGAAAAACTGTTTTTT. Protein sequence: CSVEVGGVEKLFF. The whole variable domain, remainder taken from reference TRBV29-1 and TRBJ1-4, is SAVISQKPSRDICQRGTSLTIQCQVDSQVTMMFWYRQQPGQSLTLIATANQGSEATYESGFVIDKFPISRPNLTFSTLTVSNMSPEDSSIYLCSVEVGGVEKLFFGSGTQLSVL.